This entry is about one T cell receptor beta chain. Its target antigen remains unknown. The input lacks base qualities; no much larger clone sits a single base away. This entry is derived from a study of cytomegalovirus exposure and HLA in healthy donors (TCRdb year 2017). For context, the study as a whole: An earlier analysis of 587 of the donors reported about 280 Gb of sequence data and 117 million unique TCR beta sequences obtained from about 170 million T cells. HLA typing covered class I and class II loci at four-digit resolution. To decide whether each TCR beta V gene segment behaved as functional or pseudogenic, an earlier analysis of several hundred of the donors relied on high-throughput TCR beta sequencing. Every discovery cohort repertoire had been produced on one sequencing platform. The study profiled the T cell repertoires of 666 subjects by immunosequencing and related them to cytomegalovirus serostatus. High-throughput TCR immunosequencing, statistical association of individual TCRs with disease status, and machine learning were combined to predict cytomegalovirus infection status. Typing coverage varied by locus: roughly 629-630 donors for A, B, C, DRB1 and DQB1; roughly 520 for DQA1; about 590 for DPA1; roughly 450 for DPB1. Among approximately 370 genotyped donors of the cohort, an average of roughly 230,000 unique TCR beta nucleotide sequences was sequenced per donor, of which approximately 19% were non-productive. The study aimed to test whether signatures of past pathogen exposure could be identified by cataloging public T cell receptors. A later analysis re-examined previously published TCR beta repertoires from more than 600 donors and added high-resolution HLA genotyping to investigate patterns of TCR occurrence. Of the 350 to 450 genotyped donors, 65% to 90% fell in the genetic ancestry cluster associated with self-reported Caucasian donors. Roughly five DR-DQ haplotypes were treated as single units for association and clustering because of strong linkage in the cohort. Genome-wide SNP genotypes for about 65% of the 666 donors were used in a later genetic analysis, which treated that subset as a discovery cohort. An early release covering roughly 580 HLA-typed donors comprised about 290 gigabases of sequencing data and some 79 million unique TCR sequences. Along with the roughly 700-subject first cohort, a separate validation cohort of over a hundred different subjects was used. The later analysis used no new phenotypic data to find candidate immune exposures, relying instead on TCR beta sequences and their occurrence across donors. Donor age, sex, ethnicity and CMV serostatus were collected together with the repertoire data. On the study overall, not on this receptor specifically: Because HLA typing was missing for some donors at each locus, association tests included only the typed subset. In vitro tests confirmed that a few of the cytomegalovirus-associated TCR beta chains recognize cytomegalovirus antigens. A later analysis associated some 17,000 TCR beta sequences with specific HLA alleles at a false discovery rate of 0.05. Presence/absence analyses assumed roughly uniform sequencing depth across donors, an assumption that may not hold. When HLA alleles, especially DR and DQ, strongly co-occurred, attributing TCR associations to individual alleles was difficult. An earlier analysis of some 590 of the donors showed that most TCR beta V segments appeared in productive rearrangements either about 87% or about 30% of the time, which broadly matched IMGT annotations. According to a later analysis, most CMV-associated TCR beta chains appeared to be HLA-restricted, and the HLA associations seemed to be driven largely by CMV exposure. This cohort had only TCR beta chains sequenced, and the lack of alpha or paired-chain data limited which features could be detected. The only immune exposure information available for the cohort was CMV serostatus. A further reported finding was that TCR beta sequences accurately predicted the HLA-A and HLA-B alleles for most subjects in the first cohort. In both the original and validation cohorts, the classifier was reported to diagnose cytomegalovirus status with high specificity and sensitivity. A total of about 180 TCR beta chains were listed by the study as associated with cytomegalovirus. Because the 87-base-pair reads could not distinguish some IMGT-functional V segments, including TRBV6-2 and TRBV6-3, those segments were excluded. The sequencing pipeline was judged likely to have produced a cluster of highly shared sequence variants as a technical artifact. Correlated functional status among segregating V segments might reflect linkage disequilibrium, but an unknown experimental factor could not be ruled out. In a later genetic analysis, fewer N-insertions in productive TCRs were reported among donors in an Asian-associated ancestry cluster than the roughly 640-donor mean. Most TCR sequences were seen in very few donors, while some public TCRs were found in many individuals. It was suggested by the authors that the approach could potentially be generalized to other disease states and immunological phenotypes. In a later genetic analysis, a missense DCLRE1C variant was associated with V-gene and J-gene trimming of TCR beta chains, and the association was replicated in an independent cohort. Because counts were too low, around 17 rarely observed V segments, including chromosome 9 orphons, were left out of the earlier analysis of about 620 of the donors. A later analysis found that HLA-associated TCR beta chains were more clonally expanded and had lower generation probabilities than equally common non-associated chains. According to a later analysis, parvovirus B19, influenza, CMV and Epstein-Barr virus appeared linked to several top co-occurrence clusters. A later analysis found that TCR association rates varied across HLA loci, with DRB1 alleles showing the most associated TCRs and HLA-C alleles the fewest.

In total, 666 healthy bone marrow donors made up the cohort. Cohort members were all nominally healthy when sampled, although unrecorded immune exposures were likely present. The donor tested CMV seronegative, placing the donor among the roughly 350 seronegative members of the cohort. A peripheral blood sample was collected from each donor, and TCR beta sequencing was performed on peripheral blood mononuclear cells. Genomic DNA was extracted from the blood cell samples with the Qiagen DNeasy Blood Extraction Kit. CDR1 and CDR2 (MDHEN, SYDVKM) derive from the germline V gene. There are 16 amino acids in the CDR3, from cysteine to phenylalanine inclusive. Left in the record is the CDR3 DNA by itself, 48 bases read in frame from the first base. V is pruned by 3 bases and J by 0 bases, leaving 3 bases of the junction without a gene match. Libraries came from the immunoSEQ multiplex PCR assay. A mixture of 60 forward primers for TCR Vbeta segments and 13 reverse primers for TCR Jbeta segments was used in the multiplex PCR. Amplification of the CDR3 region of rearranged TCR beta genes was performed with a multiplex PCR assay on genomic DNA. On the Illumina HiSeq System, the amplified TCR beta libraries were sequenced as 87-base-pair reads. As for the original processing: Across the 670 or so repertoires, a later analysis counted approximately 75 million unique TCR beta chains, roughly 11 million of which were shared by at least two donors. To remove PCR and sequencing errors, raw reads were error-corrected and collapsed into unique sequences using a nearest-neighbor algorithm that merged closely related sequences. V, D and J gene segments were assigned by aligning CDR3 sequences to IMGT reference sequences. For a sequence to be retained, at least a six-nucleotide match to both a V gene segment and a J gene segment was required. Rearrangements were classified as productive when the CDR3 lacked stop codons and remained in frame with V and J, and all other rearrangements were classified as non-productive. CDR3 was defined by IMGT convention, running from the second conserved V-encoded cysteine to the conserved J-encoded phenylalanine. The earlier analysis of 587 of the donors excluded sequences that lacked an unambiguous match to a single V gene segment. In an earlier analysis of several hundred of the donors, V segments were called functional above 56.7% productive rearrangements and were called segregating when the between-donor standard deviation exceeded 5%. A statistical classification framework was built to diagnose cytomegalovirus status from the catalog of TCR beta chain sequences. A later analysis assigned V and J genes by comparing TCR nucleotide sequences with IMGT/GENE-DB human TR gene sequences. A later analysis assigned CDR3 sequences and most-parsimonious VDJ recombination scenarios with the TCRdist pipeline. In a later analysis, each TCR beta chain was defined by its CDR3 amino acid sequence together with its V-gene family, and reads without a unique V-gene family were excluded. In a later analysis, 450 to 600 highly shared, low-generation-probability nucleotide sequences were removed to address suspected cross-contamination and a sequencing artifact. For each public chain, a later analysis derived a clonal expansion index from normalized ranks of inferred template counts within each repertoire. A later analysis computed generation probabilities with a VDJ recombination model fitted to out-of-frame rearrangements, and checked the results against IGoR. In a later analysis, hypergeometric tests were used to score TCR-TCR, TCR-HLA and TCR-CMV co-occurrence, with a repertoire-size bias correction applied to TCR pairs. False discovery rates were estimated in a later analysis by permuting HLA or CMV assignments 20 times. A later analysis grouped co-occurring TCRs with DBSCAN, adding TCRdist sequence similarity when clustering within HLA-allele-positive subsets. Repertoires with fewer than 30,000 or more than 120,000 public chains, plus five repertoires with anomalous nucleotide sharing, were excluded from co-occurrence clustering. As stored in TCRdb, this immuneACCESS dataset retains in-frame rearrangements with V and J assigned. A fraction of the clones does not appear; measured against another copy, unresolved V genes explain less than half of the discrepancy, and the remainder lacks a known reason. That table furnishes V, J and clone size, whereas the DNA furnished D and trimming. The sample table shows about 100,000 clones, and around 85% are seen once. The ten most abundant clones make up 3% to 4% of the sample.

The sequenced sample was PBMCs. The origin of this receptor is a man younger than 45 in good health and CMV-seronegative. The rearrangement combines TRBV28 with TRBJ2-1; TRBD2 lines up with 9 middle nucleotides. This receptor carries the CDR3 CASSFGSGGSYNEQFF. The nucleotide sequence is TGTGCCAGCAGTTTCGGTAGCGGGGGCTCCTACAATGAGCAGTTCTTC.